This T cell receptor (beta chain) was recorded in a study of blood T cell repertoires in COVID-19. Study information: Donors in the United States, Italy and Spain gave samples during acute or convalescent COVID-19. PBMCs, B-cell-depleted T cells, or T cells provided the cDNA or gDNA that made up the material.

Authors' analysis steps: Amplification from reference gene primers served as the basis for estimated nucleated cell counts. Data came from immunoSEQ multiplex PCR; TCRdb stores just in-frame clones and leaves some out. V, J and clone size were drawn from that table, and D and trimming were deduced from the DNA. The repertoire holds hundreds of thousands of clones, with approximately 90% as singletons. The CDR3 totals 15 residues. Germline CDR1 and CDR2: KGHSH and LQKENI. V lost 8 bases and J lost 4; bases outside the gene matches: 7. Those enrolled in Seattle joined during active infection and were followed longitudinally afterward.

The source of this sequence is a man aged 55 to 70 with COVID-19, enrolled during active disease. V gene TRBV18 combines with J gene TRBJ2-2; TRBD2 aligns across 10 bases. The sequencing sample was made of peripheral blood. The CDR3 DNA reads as TGTGCCAGCACCGGGACTAGCGAAACCACCGGGGAGCTGTTTTTT. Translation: CASTGTSETTGELFF.